The rows below give T cell receptor beta chains drawn from one sample of a study of PD-1 blockade in mismatch repair-deficient tumors. Assay: immunoSEQ multiplex PCR; the TCRdb copy retains only in-frame clones and omits some. The sample shows over 30,000 clones, 65% to 85% of them seen only once. The material was PBMCs, obtained approximately 6 weeks after starting pembrolizumab. These receptors were taken from an adult with mismatch repair-deficient cancer. Both conserved end residues are part of each CDR3. Fields, in order: D gene, clone size, V gene, J gene, CDR3 DNA, CDR3 protein. The D gene is left open where the match is weak. Clone size appears in some rows only: once, few, many, or a class for an expanded clone.

>.|.|TRBV27|TRBJ2-6
TGTGCCAGCAGTTTCTGGTCCGGGACACGCTCTGGGGCCAACGTCCTGACTTTC
CASSFWSGTRSGANVLTF
>TRBD1|.|TRBV29-1|TRBJ1-1
TGCAGCGTTGAGGCAGGGGGCACTGAAGCTTTCTTT
CSVEAGGTEAFF
>TRBD2|.|TRBV6-1|TRBJ2-7
TGTGCCAGCGCGCCCTTAGCGGGACCCTCCTACGAGCAGTACTTC
CASAPLAGPSYEQYF
>TRBD2|.|TRBV7-9|TRBJ2-7
TGTGCCAGCAGCTTTGGGTCGCGCGGGAGTCCGTACGAGCAGTACTTC
CASSFGSRGSPYEQYF
>.|.|TRBV6-1|TRBJ1-1
TGTGCCAGCAGTGAATGGGGCGGGGTCGCCACTGAAGCTTTCTTT
CASSEWGGVATEAFF
>TRBD1|once|TRBV27|TRBJ2-5
TGTGCCAGCAGGAGGGGACAGGTAGAGGGGACCCAGTACTTC
CASRRGQVEGTQYF
>TRBD1|.|TRBV2|TRBJ1-6
TGTGCCAGCAGACGGGACAGGGTGAATTCACCCCTCCACTTT
CASRRDRVNSPLHF
>TRBD1|.|TRBV5-1|TRBJ2-1
TGCGCCAGCAGCCCGGGACAGGGGGCGAATGAGCAGTTCTTC
CASSPGQGANEQFF
>.|.|TRBV5-6|TRBJ1-6
TGTGCCAGCAGCCAACAGGGAACCTATAATTCACCCCTCCACTTT
CASSQQGTYNSPLHF
>TRBD2|.|TRBV11-3|TRBJ2-7
TGTGCCAGCAGCCTCAACCCCTCTAGCGGGATGAGCTACGAGCAGTACTTC
CASSLNPSSGMSYEQYF
>TRBD1|.|TRBV6-1|TRBJ1-5
TGTGCCAGCAGTGACCCGGGACAGGTAAATCAGCCCCAGCATTTT
CASSDPGQVNQPQHF
>TRBD2|.|TRBV6-5|TRBJ2-1
TGTGCCAGCAGTTACTGGAGACTAGCTCACAATGAGCAGTTCTTC
CASSYWRLAHNEQFF
>.|.|TRBV9|TRBJ1-4
TGTGCCAGCAGCGTAGCGGCGGACAGTAATGAAAAACTGTTTTTT
CASSVAADSNEKLFF
>TRBD2|medium-sized|TRBV5-1|TRBJ2-1
TGCGCCAGCAGACTAGCGGGAGAGTTCTACAATGAGCAGTTCTTC
CASRLAGEFYNEQFF
>TRBD1|.|TRBV29-1|TRBJ2-7
TGCAGCGTTGACGGGACAGGGGGCAACGAGCAGTACTTC
CSVDGTGGNEQYF
>TRBD2|.|TRBV10-1|TRBJ2-1
TGCGCCAGCAGTCAGACTAGCGGGGGCTACAATGAGCAGTTCTTC
CASSQTSGGYNEQFF
>.|.|TRBV6-5|TRBJ1-3
TGTGCCAGCAGTCTACGTGACACCTCTGGAAACACCATATATTTT
CASSLRDTSGNTIYF
>TRBD2|.|TRBV7-3|TRBJ2-2
TGTGCCAGCAGCTTAGCGGGAGGAGACACCGGGGAGCTGTTTTTT
CASSLAGGDTGELFF
>TRBD2|.|TRBV7-3|TRBJ2-6
TGTGCCAGCAGCTCAAAAGCGGGAGGTACCTCTGGGGCCAACGTCCTGACTTTC
CASSSKAGGTSGANVLTF
>.|.|TRBV6-1|TRBJ2-7
TGTGCCAGCAGTGAACACAGCCCCTACGAGCAGTACTTC
CASSEHSPYEQYF
>TRBD2|.|TRBV29-1|TRBJ2-3
TGCAGCGCCGGGACTAGCGGGAGGGCCGCAGATACGCAGTATTTT
CSAGTSGRAADTQYF
>.|.|TRBV5-6|TRBJ1-3
TGTGCCAGCAGCTTCGGAGGCTTAAGCTCTGGAAACACCATATATTTT
CASSFGGLSSGNTIYF
>TRBD1|.|TRBV5-6|TRBJ1-2
TGTGCCAGCAGCTCAACACGGACAGGGCCGTTCTATGGCTACACCTTC
CASSSTRTGPFYGYTF
>TRBD1|.|TRBV5-1|TRBJ1-1
TGCGCCAGCAGCTTACACACAGGGGGGGGCACTGAAGCTTTCTTT
CASSLHTGGGTEAFF
>TRBD2|.|TRBV18|TRBJ2-1
TGTGCCAGCTCATTAACTAGCGGGTCGTACAATGAGCAGTTCTTC
CASSLTSGSYNEQFF
>.|.|TRBV6-1|TRBJ2-1
TGTGCCAGCGGGACTTTCGGAGCTTCCTACAATGAGCAGTTCTTC
CASGTFGASYNEQFF
>TRBD2|.|TRBV29-1|TRBJ2-3
TGCAGCGTTACCGGACTAGCGGAGAGAGTAGATACGCAGTATTTT
CSVTGLAERVDTQYF
>.|.|TRBV5-1|TRBJ1-5
TGCGCCAGCAGCTCCAGGGAAATGCAGCCCCAGCATTTT
CASSSREMQPQHF
>TRBD2|.|TRBV13|TRBJ2-5
TGTGCCAGCAGCTCCCGACTAGCGGGCGGGGAGACCCAGTACTTC
CASSSRLAGGETQYF
>TRBD1|.|TRBV7-3|TRBJ2-5
TGTGCCAGCAGCTTAGCCGGGACAGGCCAAGAGACCCAGTACTTC
CASSLAGTGQETQYF
>.|.|TRBV7-9|TRBJ1-5
TGTGCCAGCAGCTTAAACTTAAATCAGCCCCAGCATTTT
CASSLNLNQPQHF
>.|.|TRBV5-1|TRBJ2-3
TGCGCCAGCAGTGGAGGGAGAGGAGGCAGCACAGATACGCAGTATTTT
CASSGGRGGSTDTQYF
>TRBD2|.|TRBV2|TRBJ2-7
TGTGCCAGCAGTTATAGACTAGCGGGCTCCTACGAGCAGTACTTC
CASSYRLAGSYEQYF
>.|few|TRBV6-5|TRBJ2-7
TGTGCCAGCAGTACCCTTCGGGGTCTTACCTACGAGCAGTACTTC
CASSTLRGLTYEQYF
>TRBD1|once|TRBV29-1|TRBJ2-4
TGCAGCGTTGCCGCCGGGACAGGGACGAAAAACATTCAGTACTTC
CSVAAGTGTKNIQYF
>TRBD2|.|TRBV5-6|TRBJ2-3
TGTGCCAGCAGCTTGAGGGCTAGCGGATTCACAGATACGCAGTATTTT
CASSLRASGFTDTQYF
>TRBD1|.|TRBV18|TRBJ2-3
TGTGCCAGCTCACGACAGGGTATCAAAGACACAGATACGCAGTATTTT
CASSRQGIKDTDTQYF
>TRBD1|.|TRBV28|TRBJ1-1
TGTGCCAGCAGTTTACTGGACAGGGTGGGAGCTGAAGCTTTCTTT
CASSLLDRVGAEAFF
>TRBD1|once|TRBV11-1|TRBJ2-1
TGTGCCAGCAGGCGACAGGGGTATCATGAGCAGTTCTTC
CASRRQGYHEQFF
>.|.|TRBV5-4|TRBJ2-1
TGTGCCAGCAGCTCAGGTGCAGGGGACAATGAGCAGTTCTTC
CASSSGAGDNEQFF
>TRBD1|.|TRBV9|TRBJ1-1
TGTGCCAGCAGCGTAAATCCACGGGACCCGACAGGGCTTGAAGCTTTCTTT
CASSVNPRDPTGLEAFF